This entry features one T cell receptor beta chain sequence. The data were obtained in a study of control samples from healthy donors and cancer patients. The repertoire was sequenced with immunoSEQ multiplex PCR; TCRdb's copy has only in-frame clones and lacks some. The repertoire holds around 120,000 clones, with about 95% as singletons. Germline V lookup: CDR1 MNHEY, CDR2 SMNVEV (reference sequence). CDR3 length equals 13 residues. With 6 bases removed from V and 7 bases from J, the gap between germline ends came to 15 bases. V is TRBV27 and J is TRBJ1-1; D may be TRBD1 (5 bases). The sample taken for sequencing was blood. The TCR sequence derives from a man aged 25-45 years in good health. For the CDR3, the DNA is TGTGCCAGCAGCCCAGGGCCGAAGATTGAAGCTTTCTTT. Amino acids: CASSPGPKIEAFF.